This is a list of T cell receptor beta chains from one sample in a study of T cell clonotyping in hematopoietic cell transplantation. The assay was immunoSEQ multiplex PCR, and TCRdb's table has in-frame clones only and misses some. The top ten hold 16% of the sample, which has over 10,000 clones, approximately 88% seen once. The specimen was peripheral blood mononuclear cells, collected before stem cell transplant. These TCRs come from a man aged 55 to 70 with acute myeloid leukemia. Some clones in this sample may be carry-over from other donors' samples. Each CDR3 is given with its conserved first and last residue. The order of the fields is D gene, V gene, J gene, clone size, CDR3 DNA, CDR3 protein. The D gene is left open where the match is weak. Clone sizes are given selectively: once, few, many, or a class where the clone is expanded.

NA	TRBV28	TRBJ2-2	NA	TGTGCCAGCAGTTGGGCAGCCAACACCGGGGAGCTGTTTTTT	CASSWAANTGELFF
NA	TRBV5-3	TRBJ1-1	NA	TGTGCCAGAAGCGGGAAGGTGGGCGGGAACACTGAAGCTTTCTTT	CARSGKVGGNTEAFF
NA	TRBV19	TRBJ1-1	once	TGTGCCAGTAGCGGTGCTCGGGGGAACACTGAAGCTTTCTTT	CASSGARGNTEAFF
TRBD1	TRBV6-1	TRBJ2-7	NA	TGTGCCAGCAGTGAAGCAGGGGGCGAGTACGAGCAGTACTTC	CASSEAGGEYEQYF
NA	TRBV2	TRBJ1-4	NA	TGTGCCAGCACCCGGGCTTCAACCGGGGGTAATGAAAAACTGTTTTTT	CASTRASTGGNEKLFF
NA	TRBV30	TRBJ1-4	NA	TGTGCCTGGAGTCGCGGACAGAGAGCAACTAATGAAAAACTGTTTTTT	CAWSRGQRATNEKLFF
NA	TRBV29-1	TRBJ2-3	once	TGCAGCGTTGTGCCGGGGACTGGGACAGATACGCAGTATTTT	CSVVPGTGTDTQYF
NA	TRBV4-3	TRBJ2-4	NA	TGCGCCAGCAGCCCTGGACAGGGAGGGTCAGAAAACATTCAGTACTTC	CASSPGQGGSENIQYF
NA	TRBV5-1	TRBJ1-1	NA	TGCGCCAGCAGCTTTCTTTCCCAATTTTCTGAAGCTTTCTTT	CASSFLSQFSEAFF
NA	TRBV7-9	TRBJ2-2	NA	TGTGCCAGCAGTCAAAGGGGCCGGGGTTTAAACACCGGGGAGCTGTTTTTT	CASSQRGRGLNTGELFF
NA	TRBV7-2	TRBJ2-2	NA	TGTGCCAGCAGCTTAGGGTGGAACACCGGGGAGCTGTTTTTT	CASSLGWNTGELFF
NA	TRBV30	TRBJ2-6	NA	TGTGCCTGGAGTGTAAGTGGGGCCAACGTCCTGACTTTC	CAWSVSGANVLTF
NA	TRBV9	TRBJ1-1	NA	TGTGCCAGCAGCTCCAGGGACACTGAAGCTTTCTTT	CASSSRDTEAFF
NA	TRBV5-6	TRBJ1-5	NA	TGTGCCAGCAGCTTGGGGGGGAGTGATAATAGCAATCAGCCCCAGCATTTT	CASSLGGSDNSNQPQHF
NA	TRBV2	TRBJ2-6	NA	TGTGCCAGCAGGGGGGTGAGGACTGGGGCCAACGTCCTGACTTTC	CASRGVRTGANVLTF
NA	TRBV27	TRBJ2-3	NA	TGTGCCAGCAGTATCCCCACAGATACGCAGTATTTT	CASSIPTDTQYF
NA	TRBV28	TRBJ2-7	NA	TGTGCCAGCAGGCCGGGGGGCCTGGGGTACGAGCAGTACTTC	CASRPGGLGYEQYF